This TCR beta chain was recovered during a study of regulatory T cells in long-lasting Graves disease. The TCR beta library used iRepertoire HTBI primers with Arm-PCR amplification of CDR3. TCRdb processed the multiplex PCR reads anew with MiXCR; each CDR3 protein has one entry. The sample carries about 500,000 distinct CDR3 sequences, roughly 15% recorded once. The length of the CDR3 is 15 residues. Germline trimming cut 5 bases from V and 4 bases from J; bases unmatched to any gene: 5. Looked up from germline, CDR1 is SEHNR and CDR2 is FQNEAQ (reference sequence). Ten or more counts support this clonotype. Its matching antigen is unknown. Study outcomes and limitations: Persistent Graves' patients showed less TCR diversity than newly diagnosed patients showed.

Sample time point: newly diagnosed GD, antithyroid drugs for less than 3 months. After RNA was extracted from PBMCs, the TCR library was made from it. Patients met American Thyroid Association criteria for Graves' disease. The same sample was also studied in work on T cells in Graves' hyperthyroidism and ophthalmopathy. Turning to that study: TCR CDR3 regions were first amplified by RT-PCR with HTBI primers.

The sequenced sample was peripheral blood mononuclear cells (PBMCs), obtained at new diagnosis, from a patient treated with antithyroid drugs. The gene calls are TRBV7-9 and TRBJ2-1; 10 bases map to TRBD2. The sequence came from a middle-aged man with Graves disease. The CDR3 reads CASSALAGLYNEQFF. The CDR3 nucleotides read TGTGCCAGCAGCGCACTAGCGGGATTATACAATGAGCAGTTCTTC.